A selection of T cell receptor beta chains follows, all from one sample in a study of T cells in Graves' hyperthyroidism and ophthalmopathy. A single record per CDR3 protein comes from TCRdb applying MiXCR to the multiplex PCR reads. This table has hundreds of thousands of distinct CDR3 sequences, about 15% appearing once. Sequences were obtained from blood. The receptors come from a man aged 18-30 years with Graves' ophthalmopathy. Both conserved end residues are part of each CDR3. The D gene is left open where the match is weak. The listing skips clone size in some rows; elsewhere it reads once, few, many or a size class.

size	J	V	D	CDR3	DNA
many	TRBJ2-5	TRBV3-1	TRBD2	CASSHGRAGGSETQYF	TGTGCCAGCAGCCACGGCCGAGCGGGAGGGTCAGAGACCCAGTACTTC
many	TRBJ2-7	TRBV30	TRBD2	CAWSVPAGEPYEQYF	TGTGCCTGGAGTGTACCAGCGGGAGAACCCTACGAGCAGTACTTC
.	TRBJ2-2	TRBV7-2	.	CASSFLTGGAGELFF	TGTGCCAGCAGCTTCCTGACAGGAGGAGCCGGGGAGCTGTTTTTT
many	TRBJ2-7	TRBV5-4	TRBD2	CASSLVLADGEQYF	TGTGCCAGCAGCTTGGTACTAGCGGATGGGGAGCAGTACTTC
.	TRBJ1-4	TRBV30	.	CAWSVRGELFF	TGTGCCTGGAGTGTAAGGGGAGAACTGTTTTTT
many	TRBJ2-7	TRBV5-1	TRBD2	CASRQGLADYEQYF	TGCGCCAGCAGGCAGGGACTAGCGGACTACGAGCAGTACTTC
few	TRBJ2-2	TRBV14	.	CASSPSSRTGELFF	TGTGCCAGCAGCCCAAGTTCACGAACCGGGGAGCTGTTTTTT
many	TRBJ2-1	TRBV6-5	TRBD2	CASSYSIRLAPNEQFF	TGTGCCAGCAGTTACTCGATCCGACTAGCCCCCAATGAGCAGTTCTTC
many	TRBJ1-1	TRBV27	TRBD1	CASSLGTGANTEAFF	TGTGCCAGCAGTTTAGGGACAGGGGCGAACACTGAAGCTTTCTTT
many	TRBJ2-7	TRBV12-3/TRBV12-4	TRBD2	CASSLKGLGSYEQYF	TGTGCCAGCAGTTTAAAGGGACTAGGCTCCTACGAGCAGTACTTC
many	TRBJ2-1	TRBV28	.	CASTVPNNEQFF	TGTGCCAGCACCGTCCCAAATAATGAGCAGTTCTTC
many	TRBJ2-1	TRBV27	.	CASSSMVPDLAYNEQFF	TGTGCCAGCAGTTCTATGGTACCGGACTTAGCCTACAATGAGCAGTTCTTC
many	TRBJ1-2	TRBV5-1	.	CASSLEGHREGTYGYTF	TGCGCCAGCAGCTTGGAGGGACACAGGGAGGGTACATATGGCTACACCTTC
.	TRBJ2-7	TRBV24-1	TRBD2	CATSDPRGGLAVEQYF	TGTGCCACCAGTGATCCTAGAGGGGGACTAGCAGTCGAGCAGTACTTC
many	TRBJ1-2	TRBV6-5	.	CASSYLDRISGYTF	TGTGCCAGCAGTTACTTAGACCGGATTAGCGGCTACACCTTC
many	TRBJ2-1	TRBV13	TRBD2	CASRFPTSGYNEQFF	TGTGCCAGCAGATTTCCCACTAGCGGATACAATGAGCAGTTCTTC
.	TRBJ1-2	TRBV30	TRBD1	CAWADRGGGYTF	TGTGCCTGGGCGGACAGGGGCGGGGGCTACACCTTC
.	TRBJ1-2	TRBV27	TRBD1	CASRPSGTGGGYTF	TGTGCCAGCCGACCCTCCGGGACAGGGGGCGGCTACACCTTC
.	TRBJ2-2	TRBV13	TRBD1	CASSPLGTGVGELFF	TGTGCCAGCAGCCCCCTGGGGACAGGGGTCGGGGAGCTGTTTTTT
many	TRBJ2-3	TRBV27	.	CASLPRAETDTQYF	TGTGCCAGCCTCCCTCGGGCGGAGACAGATACGCAGTATTTT
many	TRBJ2-7	TRBV29-1	TRBD1	CSARTGIEQYF	TGCAGCGCCCGGACAGGGATCGAGCAGTACTTC
many	TRBJ1-5	TRBV5-1	.	CASSLLGGHQPQHF	TGTGCCAGCAGCTTGCTCGGGGGGCATCAGCCCCAGCATTTT
many	TRBJ2-1	TRBV27	.	CASTAALKLGEQFF	TGTGCCAGCACCGCAGCCCTAAAACTGGGTGAGCAGTTCTTC
many	TRBJ2-7	TRBV28	.	CASSFYREGKYEQYF	TGTGCCAGCAGTTTCTACAGGGAAGGGAAGTACGAGCAGTACTTC
few	TRBJ2-7	TRBV7-9	.	CASSFVEQVDYEQYF	TGTGCCAGCAGCTTTGTCGAGCAGGTGGACTACGAGCAGTACTTC
few	TRBJ2-1	TRBV12-5	.	CASGLEANNEQFF	TGTGCTAGTGGTTTGGAAGCAAACAATGAGCAGTTCTTC
many	TRBJ2-3	TRBV5-8	.	CASRTGRDRRTDTQYF	TGTGCCAGCAGGACTGGCCGGGACCGACGCACAGATACGCAGTATTTT
.	TRBJ2-3	TRBV3-1	.	CASSQDMATDTQYF	TGTGCCAGCAGCCAAGATATGGCCACAGATACGCAGTATTTT
few	TRBJ2-1	TRBV15	TRBD2	CATSRDHGGLAGEDTVNEQFF	TGTGCCACCAGCAGAGATCATGGTGGTCTAGCGGGAGAGGACACAGTCAATGAGCAGTTCTTC
.	TRBJ2-7	TRBV11-3	TRBD1	CASSQKGQGAYEQYF	TGTGCCAGCAGCCAAAAGGGACAGGGGGCCTACGAGCAGTACTTC
many	TRBJ2-7	TRBV27	.	CASSSLGKEQYF	TGTGCCAGCAGTTCGCTCGGGAAAGAGCAGTACTTC
many	TRBJ1-1	TRBV11-3	.	CASSLGVTEAFF	TGTGCCAGCAGCTTAGGGGTCACTGAAGCTTTCTTT
many	TRBJ2-3	TRBV7-3	.	CASSPQLASSTDTQYF	TGTGCCAGCAGCCCTCAATTAGCGAGTTCTACAGATACGCAGTATTTT
many	TRBJ2-2	TRBV18	.	CASSPEVTGELFF	TGTGCCAGCTCACCCGAGGTCACCGGGGAGCTGTTTTTT
many	TRBJ1-1	TRBV2	.	CASKEIPNTEAFF	TGTGCCAGCAAAGAGATCCCGAACACTGAAGCTTTCTTT
many	TRBJ1-2	TRBV12-3/TRBV12-4	TRBD1	CASTHTTGSIGYTF	TGTGCCAGCACCCACACGACAGGGAGCATTGGCTACACCTTC
many	TRBJ1-5	TRBV20-1	TRBD1	CSARAAGQGFGQPQHF	TGCAGTGCTAGAGCTGCCGGACAGGGTTTCGGGCAGCCCCAGCATTTT
.	TRBJ2-5	TRBV19	TRBD2	CASSIERGLAETQYF	TGTGCCAGTAGTATAGAGAGGGGACTAGCAGAGACCCAGTACTTC
.	TRBJ1-5	TRBV4-1	.	CASSRLLDSPNQPQHF	TGCGCCAGCAGCCGTCTCCTGGACAGTCCAAATCAGCCCCAGCATTTT
few	TRBJ2-5	TRBV5-1	TRBD2	CASSWGGTQYF	TGCGCCAGCAGCTGGGGGGGGACCCAGTACTTC
.	TRBJ2-1	TRBV4-1	.	CASSQDGVNGQFF	TGCGCCAGCAGCCAAGATGGGGTAAATGGGCAGTTCTTC
.	TRBJ2-7	TRBV4-1	TRBD2	CASSQARTSGYEQYF	TGCGCCAGCAGCCAAGCCAGGACTAGCGGCTACGAGCAGTACTTC
few	TRBJ1-3	TRBV5-1	.	CASSLSSVVQGSGNTIYF	TGCGCCAGCAGCTTGTCCTCCGTTGTTCAGGGGTCTGGAAACACCATATATTTT
.	TRBJ2-3	TRBV25-1	.	CASAFQRTDTQYF	TGTGCCAGCGCTTTCCAACGCACAGATACGCAGTATTTT
many	TRBJ2-7	TRBV27	.	CASSLWPGTYEQYF	TGTGCCAGCAGTTTATGGCCGGGGACCTACGAGCAGTACTTC
many	TRBJ2-1	TRBV5-1	.	CASSPHLAAGGNEQFF	TGCGCCAGCAGTCCCCACCTAGCGGCAGGGGGAAATGAGCAGTTCTTC
few	TRBJ2-3	TRBV4-2	TRBD2	CASSQEGGRVEGTQYF	TGTGCCAGCAGCCAAGAAGGCGGGAGGGTTGAAGGTACGCAGTATTTT
many	TRBJ2-3	TRBV11-1	.	CASSLENGASNTQYF	TGTGCCAGCAGCTTAGAAAACGGAGCCTCAAATACGCAGTATTTT
many	TRBJ1-3	TRBV6-1	.	CASGTAGNTIYF	TGTGCCAGCGGGACGGCTGGAAACACCATATATTTT
many	TRBJ2-5	TRBV5-6	TRBD1	CASTLGQGAETQYF	TGTGCCAGCACCCTAGGACAGGGGGCAGAGACCCAGTACTTC
many	TRBJ2-7	TRBV12-3/TRBV12-4	TRBD1	CASSPDRDKSYEQYF	TGTGCCAGCAGTCCCGACAGGGATAAGTCCTACGAGCAGTACTTC
many	TRBJ2-3	TRBV5-6	TRBD2	CASSLAAGPVPSSDTQYF	TGTGCCAGCAGCTTGGCAGCGGGACCGGTTCCCTCGTCAGATACGCAGTATTTT